A single sample is the source of the 9 T cell receptor beta chains below, sequenced in a study of T cell responses to AZD1222 COVID-19 vaccine. Method: immunoSEQ multiplex PCR; TCRdb's copy keeps in-frame clones and lacks some. Seen here are roughly 150,000 clones, 90% observed once, and the top ten hold around 1.9%. This material consisted of peripheral blood, taken on day 0 of AZD1222 vaccination. The origin of the receptors is an adult in good health.

The chain joins TRBV10-3 to TRBJ2-1; no reliable D call. V was pared by 0 bases and J by 2 bases, with 17 bases between. The CDR3 is 18 amino acids. Germline V gives CDR1 ENHRY, CDR2 SYGVKD. CDR3 protein: CAISESIGALPTYNEQFF. The CDR3 DNA sequence: TGTGCCATCAGTGAGTCGATCGGAGCCCTACCCACCTACAATGAGCAGTTCTTC.

This clone is a singleton in its sample. This chain links TRBV19 with TRBJ1-1, with D possibly being TRBD1 (6 bases). V was clipped by 6 bases and J by 1 base, with 12 bases between them. From germline, CDR1 is LNHDA and CDR2 SQIVND (reference sequence). The CDR3 sequence is 14 residues long. CDR3 DNA: TGTGCCAGTAGGGGGGGCGTAGCGAACACTGAAGCTTTCTTT. Translation gives CASRGGVANTEAFF.

The V call is TRBV7-9, the J call TRBJ1-1; 8 bases are shared with TRBD1. The CDR3 is 15 amino acids. Trimming removed 4 bases from V and 3 bases from J; junction bases left unmatched: 7. Germline loops: CDR1 SEHNR, CDR2 FQNEAQ (reference sequence). The CDR3 reads CASSSADRADTEAFF. For the CDR3, the DNA is TGTGCCAGCAGCTCCGCGGACAGGGCTGACACTGAAGCTTTCTTT.

This chain connects TRBV6-5 to TRBJ2-1, with 10 bases matching TRBD2. CDR1 is MNHEY, CDR2 SVGAGI, per germline. V gave up 0 bases and J gave up 4 bases; unmatched junction bases: 3. The CDR3 covers 16 residues. Written as DNA, the CDR3 is TGTGCCAGCAGTTACTCGAGAGCGGGAGGGTACAATGAGCAGTTCTTC. Its protein product is CASSYSRAGGYNEQFF.

The chain combines TRBV25-1 with TRBJ2-7; TRBD1 aligns across 8 bases. V gave up 4 bases and J gave up 4 bases; unmatched junction bases: 12. The CDR3 loop spans 16 amino acids. Germline V gene sequence: CDR1 MGHDK, CDR2 SYGVNS. The CDR3 loop reads CASSGTPGQELYEQYF. DNA of the CDR3: TGTGCCAGCAGTGGAACCCCGGGACAGGAGCTATACGAGCAGTACTTC.

The genes are TRBV19 and TRBJ1-2; weak D call: TRBD1 (6 bases). The CDR3 length is 14 residues. Deletions cut 7 bases from V and 8 bases from J, with 20 bases between. Germline V gives CDR1 LNHDA, CDR2 SQIVND (reference sequence). CDR3 sequence: CASKGGGWLIGYTF. The CDR3 DNA sequence: TGTGCCAGTAAAGGCGGGGGCTGGTTAATCGGCTACACCTTC.

This chain links TRBV5-4 with TRBJ2-7; tentatively, D is TRBD1 (6 bases). V was clipped by 0 bases and J by 4 bases, with 17 bases between them. There are 16 residues in the CDR3. CDR1 is SGHNT and CDR2 is YYREEE in the germline V gene (reference sequence). In DNA form, the CDR3 reads TGTGCCAGCAGCTTGGGTCAGGGGATGGGGATGTACGAGCAGTACTTC. Residues: CASSLGQGMGMYEQYF.

This clone was detected once. The genes are TRBV7-6 and TRBJ2-6, with D unresolved. Trimming took 1 base from V and 0 from J, leaving 4 bases between them. This CDR3 spans 15 amino acids. Germline V gives CDR1 SGHVS, CDR2 FNYEAQ. The CDR3 DNA reads TGTGCCAGCAGCTTAGAAAGCTCTGGGGCCAACGTCCTGACTTTC. Translating gives CASSLESSGANVLTF. Full variable domain (missing parts from reference TRBV7-6 and TRBJ2-6): GAGVSQSPRYKVTKRGQDVALRCDPISGHVSLYWYRQALGQGPEFLTYFNYEAQQDKSGLPNDRFSAERPEGSISTLTIQRTEQRDSAMYRCASSLESSGANVLTFGAGSRLTVL.

The V call is TRBV28, the J call TRBJ1-3; perhaps TRBD1 as D (5 bases). Germline-derived CDR1 and CDR2 are MDHEN and SYDVKM. There are 14 residues in the CDR3. V was cut by 11 bases and J by 0 bases, with 14 bases left in between. The CDR3: CASRGLSSGNTIYF. CDR3 in DNA: TGTGCCTCCCGGGGCCTATCCTCTGGAAACACCATATATTTT.